This TCR beta chain is from a study of T cell responses to AZD1222 COVID-19 vaccine. The assay was immunoSEQ multiplex PCR, and TCRdb's table has in-frame clones only and misses some. The sample contains roughly 150,000 clones, 85% to 95% of which appear only once. Unmatched junction bases numbered 3, after V lost 5 bases and J lost 0 bases. The germline CDR1 and CDR2 sequences are MNHEY and SVGAGI. The CDR3 runs 14 residues. Sequenced here: peripheral blood, sampled 28 days after the second AZD1222 dose. V is TRBV6-5 and J is TRBJ2-7; 8 bases are a match to TRBD1. The receptor was derived from an adult who received the AZD1222 COVID-19 vaccine. In DNA, the CDR3 is TGTGCCAGCAGTACAGGGGGGACCTCCTACGAGCAGTACTTC. This sequence encodes CASSTGGTSYEQYF.